This record covers a single TCR beta chain. Its antigen is unidentified. Time point specified: approximately 12 months of natalizumab therapy. Sequenced by immunoSEQ multiplex PCR; TCRdb stores in-frame clones only, minus some. Among 30,000 or so clones, nearly 90% were seen once, and the ten largest hold 1.3%. V lost 7 bases to trimming and J lost 0 bases; unmatched junction nucleotides: 9. CDR1 is MDHEN and CDR2 is SYDVKM in the germline V gene. This CDR3 is 17 amino acids long. The sample is drawn from a study of multiple sclerosis patients with progressive multifocal leukoencephalopathy. Notes on the study in general: Most PML patients had lower entropy, suggesting less diverse TRB repertoires. It is unclear whether the findings reflect JC virus infection or general immunocompromise.

This sample comprised PBMCs, obtained from a patient treated with natalizumab. This sequence was found in a human donor with multiple sclerosis. This sequence joins TRBV28 and TRBJ2-3; 11 bases map to TRBD2. The DNA for the CDR3 is TGTGCCAGCAAAACACCCGGGACTAGCGGAAGCACAGATACGCAGTATTTT. This codes for CASKTPGTSGSTDTQYF. Full variable domain (rest looked up from reference TRBV28 and TRBJ2-3): DVKVTQSSRYLVKRTGEKVFLECVQDMDHENMFWYRQDPGLGLRLIYFSYDVKMKEKGDIPEGYSVSREKKERFSLILESASTNQTSMYLCASKTPGTSGSTDTQYFGPGTRLTVL.